Shown below are 4 T cell receptor beta chains from a single sample sequenced in a study of post-analysis software for immune sequencing data. Their antigens are not known. Unique molecular identifiers were built into the TCR beta cDNA libraries. TCRdb ran MiXCR on the PCR reads and lists one entry per CDR3 protein. The sample includes around 200,000 distinct CDR3 sequences, roughly 30% of them seen just once. General observations from the study: Roughly 5 TRBV segments, including TRBV5-6, TRBV5-1 and TRBV20-1, were more frequent in patients than controls.

Sequencing was carried out using blood. The receptors derive from a girl under 18 with multiple sclerosis.

This clonotype appeared many times. V and J are TRBV9 and TRBJ2-3; D is perhaps TRBD2 (6 bases). V lost 2 bases and J 2 bases, leaving 15 bases between the germline ends. The germline gives CDR1 SGDLS, CDR2 YYNGEE. CDR3 length: 16 amino acids. CDR3 region: CASSVISSAYTDTQYF. In DNA, the CDR3 is TGTGCCAGCAGCGTGATTTCTAGCGCCTACACAGATACGCAGTATTTT.

Many counts were recorded for this clonotype. The chain couples TRBV5-1 to TRBJ1-6; possible D gene TRBD1, 5 bases. Per the germline V gene, CDR1 is SGHRS and CDR2 is YFSETQ. CDR3 length: 14 residues. Trimming cost V 4 bases and J 7 bases, with 12 bases left between them. In DNA form, the CDR3 reads TGCGCCAGCAGCGTGCCGGGGCCAAATTCACCCCTCCACTTT. Translation gives CASSVPGPNSPLHF.

This chain joins TRBV5-1 and TRBJ2-1; 11 positions agree with TRBD2. Germline V gene lookup returns CDR1 SGHRS and CDR2 YFSETQ. The length of the CDR3 is 15 residues. The V gene end was trimmed by 4 bases and the J gene end by 9 bases; junction bases not matched to a gene: 9. The CDR3 nucleotides are TGCGCCAGCAGCGTTAGCGGGAGGGGGGCCAGTGAGCAGTTCTTC. This sequence encodes CASSVSGRGASEQFF.

This rearrangement joins TRBV7-2 to TRBJ1-2; TRBD1 might be the D (5 bases). Germline CDR1 is SGHTA and CDR2 is FQGNSA. The V gene lost 4 bases and the J gene lost 11 bases, with 26 bases spanning the gap. The CDR3 length is 16 residues. The CDR3 spells CASSSAPGTVIRRYTF. Here the CDR3 DNA reads TGTGCCAGCAGCTCGGCCCCCGGGACGGTCATAAGAAGATACACCTTC.